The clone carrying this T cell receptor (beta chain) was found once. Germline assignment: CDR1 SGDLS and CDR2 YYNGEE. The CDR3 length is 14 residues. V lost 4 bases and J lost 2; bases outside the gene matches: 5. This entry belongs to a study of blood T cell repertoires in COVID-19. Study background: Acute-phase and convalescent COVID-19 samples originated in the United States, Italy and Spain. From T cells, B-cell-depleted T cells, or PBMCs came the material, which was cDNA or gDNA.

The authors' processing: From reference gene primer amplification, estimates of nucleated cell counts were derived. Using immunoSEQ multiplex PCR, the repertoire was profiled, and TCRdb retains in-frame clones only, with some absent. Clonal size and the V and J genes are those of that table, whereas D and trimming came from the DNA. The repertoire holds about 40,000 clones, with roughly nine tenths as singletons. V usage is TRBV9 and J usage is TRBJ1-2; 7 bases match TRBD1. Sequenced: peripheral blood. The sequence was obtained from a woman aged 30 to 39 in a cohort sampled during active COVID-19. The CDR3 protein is CASSPQTGNYGYTF. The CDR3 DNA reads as TGTGCCAGCAGCCCCCAGACAGGGAACTATGGCTACACCTTC. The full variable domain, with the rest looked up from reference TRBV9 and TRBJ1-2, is DSGVTQTPKHLITATGQRVTLRCSPRSGDLSVYWYQQSLDQGLQFLIQYYNGEERAKGNILERFSAQQFPDLHSELNLSSLELGDSALYFCASSPQTGNYGYTFGSGTRLTVV.